Included here is one TCR beta chain sequence, with context. Its specificity is unknown. These data originate in a study of CD8 T cells in Susac syndrome. Study conclusions and caveats: As the study acknowledged, the number of individuals in its TCR sequencing and HLA analysis was relatively small.

The CDR3 is 11 residues long. Trimming took off 7 bases at V and 6 bases at J, with 10 bases between the two ends. Germline CDR1 and CDR2: DFQATT and SNEGSKA (reference sequence). With random hexamers, about 0.5 to 1 ug RNA was reverse transcribed. TCR beta CDR3 was amplified by immunoSEQ multiplex PCR. This amplification extended across 54 Vbeta and 13 Jbeta segments. TCRdb reprocessed the immunoSEQ multiplex PCR reads with MiXCR, giving one entry per CDR3 protein. The sample has about 140,000 distinct CDR3 sequences, approximately 95% seen once. Sequencing of TCR beta was undertaken in CD8+ and CD4+ T cells derived from blood. CD8+ and CD4+ T cells were negatively isolated; TEMRA cells were FACS-enriched.

Material for sequencing was CD8+ T cells from PBMCs. The J gene is TRBJ2-1, the V gene TRBV20-1, with D hard to call. The source is a human donor in good health. CDR3 sequence: CSGQIGNEQFF. Here the CDR3 DNA reads TGCAGTGGCCAAATAGGCAATGAGCAGTTCTTC.